Presented here are 27 T cell receptor beta chains from one specimen sequenced in a study of a mutant IDH1 vaccine in newly diagnosed glioma. Stated time point: baseline, week 1 (first vaccination visit). Regarding treatment: pre-vaccination baseline after standard-of-care therapy. Sequencing was performed with immunoSEQ multiplex PCR; in TCRdb, only in-frame clones are kept and a portion is missing. This table holds 70,000 to 100,000 clones, approximately 80% found once. The sample was PBMCs, taken from a glioma patient treated with radiotherapy, temozolomide or both. The receptors shown here come from a man aged 35-49 years with glioma. Some clones in this sample may be carry-over from other donors' samples.

This chain joins TRBV13 and TRBJ2-5; tentative D call: TRBD1 (6 bases). The CDR3 totals 15 residues. Germline CDR1 and CDR2: PRHDT and FYEKMQ (reference sequence). V dropped 4 bases and J dropped 5 bases, with 17 bases sitting between them. The CDR3 nucleotides read TGTGCCAGCAGCTACCGTGGGCGGCAGGGGGAGACCCAGTACTTC. It encodes CASSYRGRQGETQYF.

V gene TRBV29-1 combines with J gene TRBJ2-1, with a possible D match to TRBD2 (7 bases). The germline V and J ends were trimmed by 7 bases and 2 bases, with 12 bases remaining between them. CDR1 and CDR2 from the germline V gene are SQVTM and ANQGSEA. This CDR3 is 13 amino acids long. The DNA for the CDR3 is TGCAGCGGGAGGGGGGGGGCCTACAATGAGCAGTTCTTC. It specifies CSGRGGAYNEQFF.

This clone was seen once. The DNA for the CDR3 is TGTGCCAGCAGTTCAGACTCACCCCTCCACTTT. Translation gives CASSSDSPLHF. The rearrangement links TRBV2 to TRBJ1-6; D is unresolved. Germline assignment: CDR1 SNHLY and CDR2 FYNNEI. Trimming took off 5 bases at V and 10 bases at J, with 6 bases between the two ends. The CDR3 contains 11 residues. Combining the CDR3 with reference TRBV2 and TRBJ1-6 gives the whole variable domain EPEVTQTPSHQVTQMGQEVILRCVPISNHLYFYWYRQILGQKVEFLVSFYNNEISEKSEIFDDQFSVERPDGSNFTLKIRSTKLEDSAMYFCASSSDSPLHFGNGTRLTVT.

The chain couples TRBV15 to TRBJ1-1, with a weak D call TRBD1 (5 bases). V lost 0 bases and J lost 10, with 21 bases in between. The germline gives CDR1 LNHNV, CDR2 YYDKDF (reference sequence). This CDR3 has 16 residues. CDR3 region: CATSRDSRGRGGVAFF. The DNA for the CDR3 is TGTGCCACCAGCAGAGATTCCCGCGGCCGGGGGGGTGTAGCTTTCTTT.

V gene TRBV7-8 combines with J gene TRBJ1-1; weak D call: TRBD1 (6 bases). Trimming took 2 bases from V and 3 from J, leaving 13 bases between them. Germline loops: CDR1 SGHVS, CDR2 FQNEAQ. The CDR3 loop spans 15 amino acids. The CDR3 coding sequence is TGTGCCAGCAGCTTATCACCACAGGGCCACACTGAAGCTTTCTTT. Its protein product is CASSLSPQGHTEAFF.

The chain is built from TRBV6-5 and TRBJ2-7; 9 positions agree with TRBD1. The CDR3 consists of 14 residues. Germline V gives CDR1 MNHEY, CDR2 SVGAGI. After removal of 9 bases from V and 3 bases from J, the junction contained 9 bases not matched to a gene. The DNA for the CDR3 is TGTGCCAGACCGGGACAGGGAAATGACTACGAGCAGTACTTC. As protein: CARPGQGNDYEQYF.

V usage is TRBV5-1 and J usage is TRBJ1-4; tentatively, D is TRBD1 (6 bases). V was trimmed by 4 bases and J by 5 bases, leaving 18 bases between them. The CDR3 has 16 amino acids. The germline CDR1 and CDR2 sequences are SGHRS and YFSETQ. This CDR3 reads CASSPDRPGTNEKLFF. CDR3 nucleotides: TGCGCCAGCAGCCCTGACAGGCCGGGCACCAATGAAAAACTGTTTTTT.

This clone has only one observation. V is TRBV4-1 and J is TRBJ2-3; TRBD2 matches at 10 bases. Germline lookup yields CDR1 MGHRA and CDR2 YSYEKL. The CDR3 extends over 16 amino acids. With V trimmed by 2 bases and J by 2 bases, 4 bases remained unmatched. The CDR3 bases are TGCGCCAGCAGCCAACATAGCGGGGGGTACACAGATACGCAGTATTTT. Its protein is CASSQHSGGYTDTQYF.

The rearrangement joins TRBV30 to TRBJ1-5; D is uncertain. Trimming left V 4 bases short and J 1 base short, with 14 bases between. Germline lookup yields CDR1 GTSNPN and CDR2 SVGIG (reference sequence). CDR3 size: 15 residues. The CDR3 sequence is CAWMRILTSNQPQHF. CDR3 bases: TGTGCCTGGATGAGGATTCTCACGAGCAATCAGCCCCAGCATTTT.

The chain couples TRBV18 to TRBJ1-2; D is unresolved. The CDR3 extends over 14 amino acids. V gave up 6 bases and J gave up 7 bases, with 18 bases separating them. Germline CDR1 KGHSH, CDR2 LQKENI. In nucleotides, the CDR3 is TGTGCCAGCTCGTCCTTTAGGACGACTCCTGGCTACACCTTC. Translation: CASSSFRTTPGYTF.

The chain has TRBV27 and TRBJ1-3; D is ambiguous. The germline V gene has CDR1 MNHEY and CDR2 SMNVEV (reference sequence). With 2 bases removed from V and 4 bases from J, the gap between germline ends came to 12 bases. The CDR3 contains 15 residues. The chain's CDR3 is CASSLKGWPGNTIYF. CDR3 in DNA: TGTGCCAGCAGTTTAAAAGGGTGGCCAGGAAACACCATATATTTT.

CDR3: CATSVAGGAEAFF. Here the CDR3 DNA reads TGTGCCACCTCGGTCGCGGGAGGCGCTGAAGCTTTCTTT. The V and J genes are TRBV7-9 and TRBJ1-1, with D unresolved. With 10 bases removed from V and 6 bases from J, the gap between germline ends came to 18 bases. Germline V lookup: CDR1 SEHNR, CDR2 FQNEAQ (reference sequence). The CDR3 is made up of 13 amino acids.

The rearrangement uses TRBV9 and TRBJ2-1; no definite D call. Per the germline V gene, CDR1 is SGDLS and CDR2 is YYNGEE. Trimming stripped 0 bases from V and 1 base from J, with 11 bases between. There are 16 residues in the CDR3. The DNA for the CDR3 is TGTGCCAGCAGCGTAGGTACGGCACTTTCCTACAATGAGCAGTTCTTC. It codes for CASSVGTALSYNEQFF.

This clone is termed medium-sized. This chain joins TRBV7-8 and TRBJ2-7; 9 nucleotides match TRBD1. The CDR3 spans 14 residues. Germline trimming cut 5 bases from V and 6 bases from J; bases unmatched to any gene: 8. Germline CDR1 is SGHVS and CDR2 is FQNEAQ. This CDR3 reads CASSPGQGISEQYF. The CDR3 DNA is TGTGCCAGCAGCCCAGGACAGGGGATATCCGAGCAGTACTTC.

V gene TRBV2 combines with J gene TRBJ1-1; a weak D match, TRBD1 (5 bases). V lost 3 bases to trimming and J lost 11 bases, with 16 bases between them. Germline V gene data show CDR1 as SNHLY and CDR2 as FYNNEI. The CDR3 totals 13 residues. The CDR3 bases are TGTGCCAGCAGTGATCAGGGTTTGGATGAGGCTTTCTTT. Amino acid sequence: CASSDQGLDEAFF.

The genes are TRBV7-8 and TRBJ1-4; a possible D gene is TRBD1 (6 bases). Per germline, CDR1 SGHVS and CDR2 FQNEAQ. V gave up 5 bases and J gave up 4 bases, with 20 bases separating them. This CDR3 spans 17 amino acids. DNA for the CDR3: TGTGCCAGCAGCCTCGCTTCCCGACAGGCCTATAATGAAAAACTGTTTTTT. Translation gives CASSLASRQAYNEKLFF. The full variable domain, with the rest looked up from reference TRBV7-8 and TRBJ1-4, is GAGVSQSPRYKVAKRGQDVALRCDPISGHVSLFWYQQALGQGPEFLTYFQNEAQLDKSGLPSDRFFAERPEGSVSTLKIQRTQQEDSAVYLCASSLASRQAYNEKLFFGSGTQLSVL.

This clone was observed a few times. The chain's CDR3 is CATRDTMLNTEAFF. CDR3 in DNA: TGTGCCACAAGGGATACCATGCTGAACACTGAAGCTTTCTTT. The J gene is TRBJ1-1, the V gene TRBV6-5; D not resolved. The V gene's germline CDR1 is MNHEY and CDR2 SVGAGI. The CDR3 runs to 14 residues. The ends were cut back, 10 bases at V and 0 bases at J, with 15 bases in the middle.

This clone occurred a few times. The chain carries TRBV5-1 and TRBJ1-3; weak D call: TRBD1 (6 bases). Germline-derived CDR1 and CDR2 are SGHRS and YFSETQ. V was pared by 4 bases and J by 0 bases, with 11 bases between. The CDR3 contains 15 residues. CDR3 loop: CASSLGQSSGNTIYF. The CDR3 region has the DNA TGCGCCAGCAGCCTAGGACAGAGCTCTGGAAACACCATATATTTT. Based on the CDR3 plus reference TRBV5-1 and TRBJ1-3, the full variable domain is KAGVTQTPRYLIKTRGQQVTLSCSPISGHRSVSWYQQTPGQGLQFLFEYFSETQRNKGNFPGRFSGRQFSNSRSEMNVSTLELGDSALYLCASSLGQSSGNTIYFGEGSWLTVV.

A few counts support this clone. V is TRBV7-6 and J is TRBJ2-2; 8 bases match TRBD2. This CDR3 region has 15 residues. The ends lost 5 bases at V and 0 bases at J; junction bases unmatched: 2. Germline CDR1 is SGHVS and CDR2 is FNYEAQ. For the CDR3, the DNA is TGTGCCAGCAGCCTGGGACTAGCGAACACCGGGGAGCTGTTTTTT. This encodes CASSLGLANTGELFF.

The chain employs TRBV6-1 and TRBJ2-7, with 10 bases identical to TRBD2. The germline gives CDR1 MNHNS, CDR2 SASEGT. The CDR3 length is 15 residues. V shed 6 bases, J shed 3 bases, and the junction held 8 bases outside the gene matches. The CDR3 sequence: CASRALAGALYEQYF. DNA for the CDR3: TGTGCCAGCAGAGCTCTAGCGGGGGCCCTCTACGAGCAGTACTTC.

This clone was seen a few times. The chain combines TRBV9 with TRBJ1-3; D ambiguous. The V gene's germline CDR1 is SGDLS and CDR2 YYNGEE. The ends were cut back, 2 bases at V and 0 bases at J, with 12 bases in the middle. This CDR3 comprises 16 residues. CDR3 region: CASSVGRTYSGNTIYF. Here the CDR3 DNA reads TGTGCCAGCAGCGTCGGACGGACCTACTCTGGAAACACCATATATTTT.

V and J are TRBV29-1 and TRBJ2-6, with D perhaps TRBD2 (6 bases). CDR1 is SQVTM and CDR2 is ANQGSEA in the germline V gene. Deletions cut 0 bases from V and 0 bases from J, with 15 bases between. The CDR3 has 18 amino acids. CDR3 nucleotides: TGCAGCGTTGAAGATCACGGGGGTACAACCTCTGGGGCCAACGTCCTGACTTTC. This gives the protein CSVEDHGGTTSGANVLTF.

The chain links TRBV14 to TRBJ1-4; perhaps TRBD1 as D (5 bases). V shed 3 bases and J shed 6 bases, with 11 bases lying between them. CDR3 length equals 14 residues. The germline V gene has CDR1 SGHDN and CDR2 FVKESK. CDR3 protein: CASSHGTWDEKLFF. The CDR3 region has the DNA TGTGCCAGCAGCCACGGGACGTGGGATGAAAAACTGTTTTTT.

The chain combines TRBV6-5 with TRBJ1-2, with D possibly being TRBD1 (5 bases). Trimming shortened V by 7 bases and J by 4 bases, and 13 bases separated the two germline ends. The CDR3 spans 13 residues. Germline values: CDR1 MNHEY, CDR2 SVGAGI. The CDR3 nucleotides read TGTGCCAGCACCGGTTCGGGGGTCTATGGCTACACCTTC. This gives the protein CASTGSGVYGYTF.

This clone has more than one count but fewer than ten. The chain couples TRBV6-5 to TRBJ1-3, with a tentative D call TRBD1 (6 bases). The CDR3 consists of 15 residues. Germline CDR1 is MNHEY and CDR2 is SVGAGI. Trimming took 0 bases from V and 4 from J, leaving 10 bases between them. CDR3 DNA sequence: TGTGCCAGCAGTTACTCAAGGGGGTCGGGAAACACCATATATTTT. The encoded protein is CASSYSRGSGNTIYF.

This rearrangement joins TRBV4-1 to TRBJ1-4, with TRBD1 identical over 9 bases. Germline V lookup: CDR1 MGHRA, CDR2 YSYEKL. CDR3 length: 16 amino acids. V lost 0 bases and J lost 5; bases outside the gene matches: 4. Here the CDR3 DNA reads TGCGCCAGCAGCCAAGATCGGGGGACAGGGAATGAAAAACTGTTTTTT. As protein: CASSQDRGTGNEKLFF.

This chain links TRBV5-1 with TRBJ2-7; D might be TRBD1 (6 bases). CDR1 is SGHRS and CDR2 is YFSETQ in the germline V gene. The V gene lost 7 bases and the J gene lost 3 bases, with 11 bases spanning the gap. The CDR3 sequence is 12 residues long. The CDR3 protein is CASSGQLYEQYF. The CDR3 DNA sequence: TGCGCCAGCTCTGGACAGCTCTACGAGCAGTACTTC.